The rows below give T cell receptor beta chains drawn from one sample of a study of blood T cell repertoires in COVID-19. Only in-frame clones appear in the TCRdb table, and some are missing; sequencing was by immunoSEQ multiplex PCR. This sample has fewer than 90,000 clones, with about 96% found just once. The sample consisted of peripheral blood. The receptor source for this set is a human donor with active COVID-19. The donor label of this sample is uncertain. Both conserved end residues are part of each CDR3. The D gene is left open where the match is weak. Expanded clones get a size class; other rows say once, few or many, or leave the size out.

>.|TRBJ2-7|TRBV3-1/TRBV3-2|TRBD1|16
TGTGCCAGCAGCCGTGGACAGGGATGGACCTTGAGCGAGCAGTACTTC
CASSRGQGWTLSEQYF
>.|TRBJ1-1|TRBV20-1|.|13
TGCAGTGCTAGTGGGGGGGTGAACACTGAAGCTTTCTTT
CSASGGVNTEAFF
>.|TRBJ2-3|TRBV15|TRBD2|15
TGTGCCACCAGCGTCGGACTAGCGGACACAGATACGCAGTATTTT
CATSVGLADTDTQYF
>.|TRBJ2-2|TRBV9|TRBD2|18
TGTGCCAGCAGCGCGTCGGGACTAGCGGGAGGAAAAACCGGGGAGCTGTTTTTT
CASSASGLAGGKTGELFF
>once|TRBJ2-3|TRBV3-1/TRBV3-2|TRBD1|15
TGTGCCAGCAGCCACGAGGGGGCCCGAACAGATACGCAGTATTTT
CASSHEGARTDTQYF
>.|TRBJ2-5|TRBV9|.|14
TGTGCCAGCAGCGTAGGCAGGGCTCAAGAGACCCAGTACTTC
CASSVGRAQETQYF
>.|TRBJ1-1|TRBV27|TRBD1|14
TGTGCCAGCAGATCTCCAGGGGGCAACACTGAAGCTTTCTTT
CASRSPGGNTEAFF
>.|TRBJ1-5|TRBV2|.|14
TGTGCCAGCAGTGAAGAAAGAGGCAATCAGCCCCAGCATTTT
CASSEERGNQPQHF
>.|TRBJ2-1|TRBV5-1|.|13
TGCGCCAGCGGGGGACAGACTAGGAATGAGCAGTTCTTC
CASGGQTRNEQFF
>.|TRBJ2-1|TRBV12-3/TRBV12-4|.|12
TGTGCCAGCAGTTTTGTGGCCAATGAGCAGTTCTTC
CASSFVANEQFF
>.|TRBJ2-1|TRBV18|TRBD1|14
TGTGCCAGCCAGGGACAGGGGGCTGGGAATGAGCAGTTCTTC
CASQGQGAGNEQFF
>once|TRBJ2-4|TRBV11-3|TRBD2|19
TGTGCCAGCAGCTTAAGGACTAGATTAACCACCAACTACAAAAACATTCAGTACTTC
CASSLRTRLTTNYKNIQYF
>.|TRBJ2-3|TRBV7-6|TRBD2|16
TGTGCCAGCAGCTTGCTAGCGGGGGGTCCCACAGATACGCAGTATTTT
CASSLLAGGPTDTQYF
>.|TRBJ2-5|TRBV29-1|TRBD1|13
TGCAGCTCCGAACAGGGGCGGGTTGAGACCCAGTACTTC
CSSEQGRVETQYF
>.|TRBJ1-2|TRBV25-1|.|13
TGTGCCAGCAGTGATATCCTTGCGTATGGCTACACCTTC
CASSDILAYGYTF
>.|TRBJ2-3|TRBV19|TRBD2|14
TGTGCCAGCCAGGGACTACATGTCACAGATACGCAGTATTTT
CASQGLHVTDTQYF
>.|TRBJ2-3|TRBV5-4|TRBD1|17
TGTGCCAGCAGCAGCCCTATCGACAGGGGGAGCACAGATACGCAGTATTTT
CASSSPIDRGSTDTQYF
>.|TRBJ1-3|TRBV28|.|14
TGTGCCAGCAGTTTTAATGGAGGAAGAAACACCATATATTTT
CASSFNGGRNTIYF
>.|TRBJ2-7|TRBV4-1|TRBD1|15
TGCGCCAGCAGTCAAGCCTCTTCAGGGGGCGACGAGCAGTACTTC
CASSQASSGGDEQYF
>.|TRBJ2-5|TRBV5-4|.|16
TGTGCCAGCAGCTTGGGCGGCAGCCGTGGCCAAGAGACCCAGTACTTC
CASSLGGSRGQETQYF
>.|TRBJ2-7|TRBV24-1|TRBD1|17
TGTGCCACCAGTGATCCCCGACAGGGAAGGAGCGTCTCCGAGCAGTACTTC
CATSDPRQGRSVSEQYF
>.|TRBJ2-5|TRBV5-1|.|17
TGCGCCAGCAGCTTGGGCCTTACTACGACAGGACAAGAGACCCAGTACTTC
CASSLGLTTTGQETQYF
>.|TRBJ2-1|TRBV4-3|TRBD2|16
TGCGCCAGCAGCCAAGTTCTAGCGGGACCAGTCAGTGAGCAGTTCTTC
CASSQVLAGPVSEQFF
>once|TRBJ2-4|TRBV11-3|.|15
TGTGCCAGCAGCTTAGGCGGGACAGCCAAAAACATTCAGTACTTC
CASSLGGTAKNIQYF
>.|TRBJ2-5|TRBV5-1|.|18
TGCGCCAGCAGCTTGGGAGGTAGCGGAGTTTACGGGGAAGAGACCCAGTACTTC
CASSLGGSGVYGEETQYF
>.|TRBJ2-5|TRBV10-3|.|14
TGTGCCATCAGCAATGGACTCTCCTCCGAGACCCAGTACTTC
CAISNGLSSETQYF
>.|TRBJ2-7|TRBV27|TRBD1|15
TGTGCCAGCACCCGGATCGGACAGGTTTCCTACGAGCAGTACTTC
CASTRIGQVSYEQYF
>.|TRBJ1-3|TRBV7-2|TRBD1|16
TGTGCCAGCAGCTTAGTCGGACAGGGACCTGGAAACACCATATATTTT
CASSLVGQGPGNTIYF
>.|TRBJ1-6|TRBV2|.|13
TGTGCCAGTCTACGGGAAAATAATTCACCCCTCCACTTT
CASLRENNSPLHF
>.|TRBJ1-4|TRBV19|TRBD1|19
TGTGCCAGTAGTGCAGGGACAGGGAGGATCCCACTTGTAGTCGAAAAACTGTTTTTT
CASSAGTGRIPLVVEKLFF
>.|TRBJ2-1|TRBV6-1|.|16
TGTGCCAGCAGTGTCAAGCGCGGGCTACTCTACAATGAGCAGTTCTTC
CASSVKRGLLYNEQFF
>.|TRBJ2-2|TRBV9|.|13
TGTGCCAGCAGCGTCACTAGTACCGGGGAGCTGTTTTTT
CASSVTSTGELFF
>.|TRBJ2-2|TRBV5-1|.|12
TGCGCCAGCAGCTGGGGCGCCGGGGAGCTGTTTTTT
CASSWGAGELFF
>.|TRBJ1-1|TRBV2|.|14
TGTGCCAGCATCGCCTTAACGAGTGACACTGAAGCTTTCTTT
CASIALTSDTEAFF
>.|TRBJ2-5|TRBV13|TRBD1|17
TGTGCCAGCAGCTTAGAGGGACAGGCAAATCGGCTGGAGACCCAGTACTTC
CASSLEGQANRLETQYF
>.|TRBJ1-2|TRBV27|.|13
TGTGCCAGCAGTCCCCCAGGGGCTCGCGGCTACACCTTC
CASSPPGARGYTF
>.|TRBJ1-1|TRBV10-3|.|15
TGTGCCATCAGCCCACGACGGACCCAGGGGACTGAAGCTTTCTTT
CAISPRRTQGTEAFF
>once|TRBJ2-7|TRBV18|TRBD1|17
TGTGCCAGCTCACCACGATCGGGACAGGGTTACTCCTACGAGCAGTACTTC
CASSPRSGQGYSYEQYF
>.|TRBJ2-2|TRBV6-2/TRBV6-3|TRBD2|16
TGTGCCAGCAGTCTTTCTAGCGGGAGGATGGCCGGGGAGCTGTTTTTT
CASSLSSGRMAGELFF
>.|TRBJ2-2|TRBV7-2|TRBD1|13
TGTGCCAGCCGGACAGGGTATGCCGGGGAGCTGTTTTTT
CASRTGYAGELFF